Below are 4 T cell receptor beta chains sequenced from a single sample in a study of molecular identifiers for immune sequencing clone quantification. TCRdb re-called the PCR reads through MiXCR, storing one row per CDR3 protein. The data show 460,000 or so distinct CDR3 sequences, about 20% seen once. The sequencing sample was made of naive CD8+ T cells from blood, with Jurkat cell RNA spiked in. Documented subset: FACS-sorted CD8+CD4-CCR7+CD45RA+ naive T cells. These receptor sequences come from a human donor in good health. Some libraries in this study had Jurkat cell RNA spiked in.

This clonotype was seen many times. The chain employs TRBV5-1 and TRBJ2-7; 7 bases align to TRBD1. There are 14 residues in the CDR3. From germline, CDR1 is SGHRS and CDR2 YFSETQ. The J segment lost 4 bases and the V segment lost 4 bases, leaving 8 bases of the junction unmatched. This chain's CDR3 is CASSTRDSTYEQYF. The CDR3 DNA sequence: TGCGCCAGCAGCACCCGGGACAGTACATACGAGCAGTACTTC.

This clonotype was found many times. V usage is TRBV4-3 and J usage is TRBJ2-7, with TRBD2 matching 7 bases. The V and J ends lost 0 bases and 9 bases, in that order; junction bases with no gene match: 17. The CDR3 totals 17 residues. Germline CDR1 is LGHNA and CDR2 is YSLEER. DNA for the CDR3: TGCGCCAGCAGCCAAGATAGTGAGCTAGCGGACCCCCGGGGGCAGTACTTC. Translation: CASSQDSELADPRGQYF.

This clonotype was seen many times. The rearrangement joins TRBV7-2 to TRBJ2-3, with 7 bases identical to TRBD2. V gave up 7 bases and J gave up 3 bases; unmatched junction bases: 10. This CDR3 spans 15 amino acids. Germline CDR1 SGHTA, CDR2 FQGNSA. The chain's CDR3 is CASTIQRDMTDTQYF. Here the CDR3 DNA reads TGTGCCAGCACTATTCAGCGGGATATGACAGATACGCAGTATTTT.

This clonotype was detected many times. The chain joins TRBV7-9 to TRBJ2-3; D is uncertain. This CDR3 has 14 residues. V was trimmed by 3 bases and J by 5 bases, leaving 12 bases between them. Germline V CDR1 and CDR2: SEHNR, FQNEAQ (reference sequence). In DNA, the CDR3 is TGTGCCAGCAGCTTCACGGACCCGGGAGATACGCAGTATTTT. The encoded protein is CASSFTDPGDTQYF.